Below are 18 T cell receptor beta chains sequenced from a single sample in a study of blood T cell repertoires in COVID-19. Clones were read by immunoSEQ multiplex PCR, and TCRdb kept only the in-frame ones, dropping some. The profile covers 28,000 or so clones, with about four fifths appearing a single time and about two thirds taken by the ten largest. The sample consisted of peripheral blood. The receptors were sampled from a man aged 70-80 years with acute or convalescent COVID-19.

The genes are TRBV5-1 and TRBJ1-1; 7 nucleotides agree with TRBD1. CDR3 length equals 17 residues. The trim removed 0 bases at V and 2 bases at J, leaving 10 bases unmatched. Germline V gene lookup returns CDR1 SGHRS and CDR2 YFSETQ. CDR3 residues: CASSLVQTGPLNTEAFF. CDR3 in DNA: TGCGCCAGCAGCTTGGTACAGACAGGGCCCTTAAACACTGAAGCTTTCTTT.

The V and J genes are TRBV29-1 and TRBJ2-1; 12 nucleotides match TRBD2. Germline trimming cut 7 bases from V and 4 bases from J; bases unmatched to any gene: 8. Germline V gene sequence: CDR1 SQVTM, CDR2 ANQGSEA. This CDR3 has 15 amino acids. The CDR3 sequence: CSATPGTSGYNEQFF. CDR3 bases: TGCAGCGCCACCCCCGGGACTAGCGGGTACAATGAGCAGTTCTTC.

The rearrangement links TRBV21-1 to TRBJ1-2; the table gives TRBD1 as D, unverified against the DNA. TRBV21-1 is tagged as a pseudogene. This CDR3 is 14 amino acids long. The CDR3 region is CASSRTGGYYGYTF. In DNA, the CDR3 is TGTGCCAGCAGCAGGACAGGGGGGTACTATGGCTACACCTTC.

The chain uses TRBV2 and TRBJ1-5; D might be TRBD1 (6 bases). Trimming left V 6 bases short and J 0 bases short, with 9 bases between. CDR3 length: 14 amino acids. Germline values: CDR1 SNHLY, CDR2 FYNNEI. The CDR3 bases are TGTGCCAGCAGAAGGGACAATAGCAATCAGCCCCAGCATTTT. Translating it yields CASRRDNSNQPQHF.

This clone was found a few times. The rearrangement joins TRBV7-2 to TRBJ2-4, with D possibly TRBD2 on 6 matching bases. There are 13 residues in the CDR3. V lost 5 bases, J lost 6 bases, and 11 bases lay in between. Germline CDR1 is SGHTA and CDR2 is FQGNSA. The chain's CDR3 is CASSPLRGNIQYF. The CDR3 DNA reads as TGTGCCAGCAGCCCGTTGCGGGGAAACATTCAGTACTTC.

The CDR3 spells CASSGWGGGYSGYTF. CDR3 DNA sequence: TGTGCCAGCAGCGGGTGGGGGGGCGGCTATTCCGGCTACACCTTC. The chain carries TRBV7-2 and TRBJ1-2; perhaps TRBD1 as D (6 bases). This CDR3 region has 15 residues. The V end lost 5 bases, the J end lost 8 bases, and 21 bases lay between the germline ends. CDR1 SGHTA and CDR2 FQGNSA come from the germline V gene.

The chain links TRBV28 to TRBJ2-1, with 9 bases that match TRBD2. J lost 1 base, V lost 6 bases, and 4 bases had no gene match. This CDR3 is built from 15 residues. Germline CDR1 reads MDHEN; CDR2 reads SYDVKM. Here the CDR3 reads CASRGGLASYNEQFF. The CDR3 nucleotides are TGTGCCAGCAGGGGGGGACTAGCTTCCTACAATGAGCAGTTCTTC.

This chain links TRBV19 with TRBJ2-1; D is uncertain. The CDR3 covers 14 residues. Germline V gene data show CDR1 as LNHDA and CDR2 as SQIVND (reference sequence). V lost 4 bases and J 3 bases, leaving 10 bases between the germline ends. CDR3 coding DNA: TGTGCCAGTAGTACAGACCTTAACTACAATGAGCAGTTCTTC. It yields the protein CASSTDLNYNEQFF.

This chain links TRBV5-1 with TRBJ2-5; 10 nucleotides align to TRBD1. Losses at the gene ends were 6 bases for V and 5 bases for J; bases not matched to a gene: 4. Germline values: CDR1 SGHRS, CDR2 YFSETQ. This CDR3 is 13 amino acids long. The DNA of the CDR3 is TGCGCCAGCAACAGACAGGGGGCTGAGACCCAGTACTTC. The encoded protein is CASNRQGAETQYF.

The chain carries TRBV7-9 and TRBJ2-1; 16 bases line up with TRBD2. The V and J ends lost 8 bases and 14 bases, in that order; junction bases with no gene match: 12. Germline assignment: CDR1 SEHNR and CDR2 FQNEAQ (reference sequence). The CDR3 runs 15 residues. The CDR3 is CASEDMGLAGGGEFF. The CDR3 nucleotides read TGTGCCAGCGAAGACATGGGACTAGCGGGAGGGGGGGAGTTCTTC.

The chain couples TRBV9 to TRBJ2-5; a weak D match, TRBD2 (5 bases). V dropped 0 bases and J dropped 5 bases, with 11 bases sitting between them. CDR1 and CDR2 from the germline V gene are SGDLS and YYNGEE. The CDR3 consists of 14 residues. In DNA, the CDR3 is TGTGCCAGCAGCGTAGGGCGGGCCGGGGAGACCCAGTACTTC. It yields the protein CASSVGRAGETQYF.

The gene calls are TRBV7-2 and TRBJ2-7, with D unresolved. V was cut by 4 bases and J by 7 bases, with 11 bases left in between. This CDR3 has 12 amino acids. The germline CDR1 and CDR2 sequences are SGHTA and FQGNSA. The CDR3 protein is CASSSPGEEQYF. The CDR3 nucleotides read TGTGCCAGCAGCTCACCGGGTGAAGAGCAGTACTTC.

The J gene is TRBJ1-4, the V gene TRBV5-1, with 9 bases that match TRBD1. Germline CDR1 is SGHRS and CDR2 is YFSETQ. This CDR3 comprises 16 residues. Trimming removed 2 bases from V and 3 bases from J; junction bases left unmatched: 5. In nucleotides, the CDR3 is TGCGCCAGCAGCTTTACAGGGGGCTCGGCTAATGAAAAACTGTTTTTT. Its protein is CASSFTGGSANEKLFF.

The chain combines TRBV5-5 with TRBJ2-2; TRBD1 matches 7 bases. This CDR3 comprises 14 residues. Looked up from germline, CDR1 is SGHKS and CDR2 is YYEKEE (reference sequence). Trimming cost V 2 bases and J 7 bases; bases outside gene matches: 5. CDR3: CASSFQGVSGELFF. In nucleotides, the CDR3 is TGTGCCAGCAGCTTCCAGGGGGTGAGCGGGGAGCTGTTTTTT.

The chain couples TRBV7-2 to TRBJ1-1; no clear D. Germline CDR1 and CDR2: SGHTA and FQGNSA. Trimming took off 2 bases at V and 5 bases at J, with 6 bases between the two ends. The CDR3 is made up of 12 amino acids. The CDR3 spells CASSLTGTEAFF. The CDR3 region has the DNA TGTGCCAGCAGCTTAACCGGGACTGAAGCTTTCTTT.

This chain connects TRBV7-3 to TRBJ2-2; tentative D call: TRBD1 (8 bases). Germline V CDR1 and CDR2: SGHTA, FQGTGA. The CDR3 consists of 16 residues. V was trimmed by 5 bases and J by 0 bases, leaving 13 bases between them. DNA for the CDR3: TGTGCCAGCAGCGCACAGGGGGGGACGAACACCGGGGAGCTGTTTTTT. The encoded protein is CASSAQGGTNTGELFF.

The CDR3 loop reads CASSEIRISNQPQHF. The DNA of the CDR3 is TGTGCCAGCAGTGAGATTAGAATTAGCAATCAGCCCCAGCATTTT. The gene calls are TRBV2 and TRBJ1-5; D uncertain. CDR3 length equals 15 residues. The V end was cut by 3 bases, the J end by 0 bases, with 9 bases between. The germline gives CDR1 SNHLY, CDR2 FYNNEI.

The genes are TRBV5-4 and TRBJ1-4, with TRBD1 matching 7 bases. In germline, CDR1 is SGHNT, CDR2 YYREEE (reference sequence). The CDR3 has 13 amino acids. The J segment lost 6 bases and the V segment lost 4 bases, leaving 3 bases of the junction unmatched. This CDR3 is CASSGGTDEKLFF. As DNA, the CDR3 is TGTGCCAGCAGCGGGGGGACAGATGAAAAACTGTTTTTT.